Listed below are T cell receptor beta chains from one sample, sequenced in a study of PD-1 blockade in classical Hodgkin lymphoma. Assay: immunoSEQ multiplex PCR; the TCRdb copy retains only in-frame clones and omits some. The sample holds 66,000 or so clones, over 70% seen once. Sequencing used peripheral blood mononuclear cells (PBMCs), obtained before the second cycle of nivolumab. These TCRs come from a human donor with classical Hodgkin lymphoma. The CDR3 runs from the conserved cysteine through the conserved F or W. Fields, in order: CDR3 length, D gene, V gene, clone size, J gene, CDR3 protein, CDR3 DNA. A D gene is named only where the DNA matches it firmly. Clone size is shown for a subset of rows, as once, few, many or a class of expanded clone.

16	TRBD2	TRBV2	once	TRBJ2-1	CASSEASGRPYNEQFF	TGTGCCAGCAGTGAGGCTAGCGGGAGACCCTACAATGAGCAGTTCTTC
13	TRBD1	TRBV2	.	TRBJ1-1	CASSDRGRTEAFF	TGTGCCAGCAGTGACAGGGGGCGGACTGAAGCTTTCTTT
13	.	TRBV30	.	TRBJ1-5	CAWSAYPDQPQHF	TGTGCCTGGAGTGCGTACCCAGACCAGCCCCAGCATTTT
15	TRBD2	TRBV6-1	.	TRBJ2-7	CASSISTSGSYEQYF	TGTGCCAGCAGTATCTCGACTAGCGGGTCCTACGAGCAGTACTTC
16	.	TRBV2	few	TRBJ1-5	CASSEALFDSNQPQHF	TGTGCCAGCAGTGAAGCGCTCTTCGATAGCAATCAGCCCCAGCATTTT
14	TRBD1	TRBV19	.	TRBJ1-5	CASSPGQRVQPQHF	TGTGCCAGTAGTCCGGGACAGAGGGTTCAGCCCCAGCATTTT
15	.	TRBV2	.	TRBJ2-1	CASSGTQGGGNEQFF	TGTGCCAGCAGTGGGACCCAGGGGGGGGGCAATGAGCAGTTCTTC
15	.	TRBV6-5	few	TRBJ1-5	CASSYVWGANQPQHF	TGTGCCAGCAGTTATGTGTGGGGCGCGAATCAGCCCCAGCATTTT
15	TRBD1	TRBV30	.	TRBJ1-1	CAWTVPWTGGTEAFF	TGTGCCTGGACTGTGCCCTGGACAGGGGGCACTGAAGCTTTCTTT
13	.	TRBV7-6	.	TRBJ2-1	CASSPPTYNEQFF	TGTGCCAGCAGCCCCCCGACTTACAATGAGCAGTTCTTC
17	TRBD2	TRBV9	.	TRBJ2-3	CASSPGGLAGWADTQYF	TGTGCCAGCAGCCCAGGGGGACTAGCGGGATGGGCAGATACGCAGTATTTT
15	TRBD1	TRBV30	.	TRBJ1-5	CAWSEGGFGNQPQHF	TGTGCCTGGAGTGAAGGGGGCTTCGGCAATCAGCCCCAGCATTTT
13	.	TRBV19	.	TRBJ2-3	CASSKDGTDTQYF	TGTGCCAGTAGTAAGGACGGCACAGATACGCAGTATTTT
13	.	TRBV5-1	.	TRBJ1-1	CASSLGGNTEAFF	TGCGCCAGCAGCTTGGGTGGGAACACTGAAGCTTTCTTT
15	TRBD1	TRBV9	.	TRBJ1-6	CASSPRSQGNSPLHF	TGTGCCAGCAGCCCCCGATCACAGGGGAATTCACCCCTCCACTTT
17	TRBD1	TRBV5-1	.	TRBJ1-1	CASSPGDRGLMNTEAFF	TGCGCCAGCAGCCCTGGGGACAGGGGTTTAATGAACACTGAAGCTTTCTTT
18	TRBD2	TRBV7-7	once	TRBJ2-2	CASSFKSSGGPNTGELFF	TGTGCCAGCAGCTTTAAATCTAGCGGGGGACCAAACACCGGGGAGCTGTTTTTT
15	.	TRBV18	.	TRBJ1-1	CASSSSPGENTEAFF	TGTGCCAGCTCTTCCAGTCCAGGGGAAAACACTGAAGCTTTCTTT
16	.	TRBV28	.	TRBJ2-3	CASYKDTATDTNTQYF	TGTGCCAGCTATAAGGATACAGCTACTGACACAAATACGCAGTATTTT
14	TRBD2	TRBV5-1	.	TRBJ2-7	CASSRTSGSYEQYF	TGCGCCAGCAGCCGGACTAGCGGTTCCTACGAGCAGTACTTC
14	.	TRBV6-1	.	TRBJ1-5	CASSLPSLLQPQHF	TGTGCCAGCAGTCTACCCTCACTGCTGCAGCCCCAGCATTTT
14	.	TRBV10-1	few	TRBJ1-1	CASSEYTGVTEAFF	TGCGCCAGCAGTGAGTATACAGGAGTCACTGAAGCTTTCTTT
13	TRBD1	TRBV2	few	TRBJ1-5	CGPWDRVSQPQHF	TGTGGCCCGTGGGACAGGGTATCTCAGCCCCAGCATTTT